This T cell receptor (beta chain) derives from a study of early stage breast cancer tumors. About the research overall: ER+/PR+/HER2- status applied to about 70% of the 16 invasive breast tumors. Invasive lobular carcinomas made up about 30% of the 12 ER+/PR+/HER2- tumors. Around 10-fold was the mean read coverage per sample.

General study results and limits: Bulk DNA sequencing of unsorted cells missed chain pairing and markers.

The germline V gene encodes CDR1 SGHVS and CDR2 FQNEAQ. The V segment lost 5 bases and the J segment 9 bases; nucleotides outside the gene matches: 6. The CDR3 consists of 13 residues. TCRdb's copy holds only in-frame clones and misses some; the assay was immunoSEQ multiplex PCR. The sample consists of more than 20,000 clones, about 75% of them appearing once. Of note for this clone: Its antigen is currently unknown.

What was sequenced was blood. The chain recombines TRBV7-8 with TRBJ1-3, with 8 bases lining up with TRBD1. The clonotype was recovered from a person between 55 and 69 years old with breast cancer. The CDR3 region is CASSTGQGATIYF. CDR3 sequence (DNA): TGTGCCAGCAGCACCGGACAGGGCGCCACCATATATTTT.